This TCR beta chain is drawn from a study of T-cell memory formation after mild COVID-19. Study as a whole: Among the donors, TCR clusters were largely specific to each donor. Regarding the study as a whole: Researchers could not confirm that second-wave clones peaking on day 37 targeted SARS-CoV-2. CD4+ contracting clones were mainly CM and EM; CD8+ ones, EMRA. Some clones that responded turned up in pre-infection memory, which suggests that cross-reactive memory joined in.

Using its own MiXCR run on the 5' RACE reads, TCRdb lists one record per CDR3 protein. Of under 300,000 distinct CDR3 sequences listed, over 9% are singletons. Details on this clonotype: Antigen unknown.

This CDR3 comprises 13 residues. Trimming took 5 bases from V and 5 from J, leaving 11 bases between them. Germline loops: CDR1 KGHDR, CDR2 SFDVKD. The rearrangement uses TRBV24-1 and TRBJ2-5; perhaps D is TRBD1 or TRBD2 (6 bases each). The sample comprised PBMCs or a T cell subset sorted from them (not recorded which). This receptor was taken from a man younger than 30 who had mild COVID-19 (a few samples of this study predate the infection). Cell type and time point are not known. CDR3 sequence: CATSAQGGETQYF. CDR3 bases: TGTGCCACCAGTGCACAGGGAGGCGAGACCCAGTACTTC.